This T cell receptor beta chain is drawn from a study of response to subunit inactivated influenza vaccine. Study-wide results and caveats: It was the authors' suggestion that each seasonal influenza vaccination recruits few new T cells.

In the case of this clonotype: No antigen is known for it.

One entry per CDR3 protein, called by TCRdb with MiXCR from the RT-PCR reads. The sample holds fewer than 600,000 distinct CDR3 sequences; roughly 7.6% are singletons and the top ten take approximately 14%. The specimen comprised PBMCs from blood, sampled around 25 months after vaccination. This TCR derives from a man aged 50 to 75 who received an inactivated influenza vaccine.

This CDR3 reads CASSLKPWTGDSPLHF. The CDR3, as DNA: TGTGCCAGCAGTTTGAAACCTTGGACAGGGGATTCACCCCTCCACTTT. The rearrangement links TRBV27 to TRBJ1-6, with 9 bases aligning to TRBD1. V lost 3 bases to trimming and J lost 8 bases; unmatched junction nucleotides: 8. Germline CDR1 and CDR2: MNHEY and SMNVEV (reference sequence). The CDR3 is made up of 16 amino acids.